This is a list of T cell receptor beta chains from one sample in a study of neurological immune-mediated disorders. TCRdb reanalysed the 5' RACE reads using MiXCR and keeps one entry per CDR3 protein. The table has tens of thousands of distinct CDR3 sequences, 9.4% seen once; the top ten hold 1.5% to 2%. Sequenced input: PBMCs. All receptors come from a man aged 50 or older in good health. CDR3s include the opening cysteine and the closing phenylalanine or tryptophan. A D gene is named only where the DNA matches it firmly. The size field is filled for only some rows; it gives once, few, many or a size class.

J: TRBJ1-1
V: TRBV5-1
size: many
D: TRBD1
CDR3: CASRQGPNTEAFF
DNA: TGCGCCAGCCGACAGGGACCTAACACTGAAGCTTTCTTT

J: TRBJ1-1
V: TRBV5-6
size: NA
D: NA
CDR3: CASSLQGWDTEAFF
DNA: TGTGCCAGCAGCTTGCAGGGTTGGGACACTGAAGCTTTCTTT

J: TRBJ1-5
V: TRBV27
size: many
D: TRBD1
CDR3: CASSSDNRGTQPQHF
DNA: TGTGCCAGCAGTTCAGACAACAGGGGGACCCAGCCCCAGCATTTT

J: TRBJ2-5
V: TRBV20-1
size: many
D: TRBD1
CDR3: CSAARTGAETQYF
DNA: TGCAGTGCTGCACGTACAGGGGCTGAGACCCAGTACTTC

J: TRBJ2-4
V: TRBV28
size: many
D: TRBD2
CDR3: CASSLPTSSGISKNIQYF
DNA: TGTGCCAGCAGTTTACCCACCTCTAGCGGGATTTCCAAAAACATTCAGTACTTC

J: TRBJ2-2
V: TRBV10-3
size: many
D: NA
CDR3: CAIAGAGELFF
DNA: TGTGCCATCGCAGGGGCCGGGGAGCTGTTTTTT

J: TRBJ1-5
V: TRBV20-1
size: few
D: TRBD1
CDR3: CSARKTGTGDNQPQHF
DNA: TGCAGTGCCCGTAAAACCGGGACAGGCGATAATCAGCCCCAGCATTTT

J: TRBJ2-2
V: TRBV5-1
size: NA
D: NA
CDR3: CASSSPGTSGELFF
DNA: TGCGCCAGCAGCTCCCCCGGTACGTCCGGGGAGCTGTTTTTT

J: TRBJ2-7
V: TRBV12-3/TRBV12-4
size: many
D: NA
CDR3: CASTRGIWQYF
DNA: TGTGCCAGCACCCGGGGCATATGGCAGTACTTC

J: TRBJ2-1
V: TRBV7-2
size: many
D: TRBD2
CDR3: CASSSLTSGKIYNEQFF
DNA: TGTGCCAGCAGCTCCCTGACTAGCGGGAAAATTTACAATGAGCAGTTCTTC

J: TRBJ2-7
V: TRBV7-9
size: many
D: NA
CDR3: CASSLGASSHEQYF
DNA: TGTGCCAGCAGCTTGGGGGCCTCCTCCCACGAGCAGTACTTC

J: TRBJ2-3
V: TRBV6-2/TRBV6-3
size: many
D: TRBD1
CDR3: CASSYYRGWTDTQYF
DNA: TGTGCCAGCAGTTACTACAGGGGGTGGACAGATACGCAGTATTTT

J: TRBJ2-1
V: TRBV7-6
size: NA
D: TRBD1
CDR3: CASSSDLPGQYNEQFF
DNA: TGTGCCAGCAGCTCCGATCTACCGGGACAGTACAATGAGCAGTTCTTC

J: TRBJ1-5
V: TRBV28
size: many
D: TRBD1
CDR3: CASSSTGDVQPQHF
DNA: TGTGCCAGCAGTTCTACAGGGGACGTTCAGCCCCAGCATTTT

J: TRBJ2-3
V: TRBV5-1
size: many
D: NA
CDR3: CASSLAIRSTDTQYF
DNA: TGCGCCAGCAGCTTGGCCATCAGGAGCACAGATACGCAGTATTTT

J: TRBJ1-6
V: TRBV25-1
size: many
D: NA
CDR3: CASYAEPETASYNSPLHF
DNA: TGTGCCAGCTACGCCGAACCTGAGACAGCATCCTATAATTCACCCCTCCACTTT

J: TRBJ2-3
V: TRBV12-3/TRBV12-4
size: few
D: NA
CDR3: CASSLGFSASTDTQYF
DNA: TGTGCCAGCAGTCTGGGGTTTAGCGCTAGCACAGATACGCAGTATTTT

J: TRBJ2-5
V: TRBV20-1
size: many
D: TRBD2
CDR3: CSARVPAGGQETQYF
DNA: TGCAGTGCTAGAGTTCCCGCGGGAGGGCAAGAGACCCAGTACTTC

J: TRBJ2-5
V: TRBV5-1
size: many
D: NA
CDR3: CASSSRQGGSQETQYF
DNA: TGCGCCAGCAGCTCAAGACAGGGAGGTAGCCAAGAGACCCAGTACTTC

J: TRBJ2-3
V: TRBV18
size: NA
D: TRBD1
CDR3: CASSPGQVRTDTQYF
DNA: TGTGCCAGCTCACCGGGACAGGTCCGCACAGATACGCAGTATTTT

J: TRBJ2-5
V: TRBV7-8
size: many
D: TRBD1
CDR3: CASSPGQGEETQYF
DNA: TGTGCCAGCAGCCCGGGACAGGGTGAGGAGACCCAGTACTTC

J: TRBJ1-5
V: TRBV7-2
size: many
D: NA
CDR3: CASSLLPVGGNQPQHF
DNA: TGTGCCAGCAGCTTACTCCCGGTAGGGGGCAATCAGCCCCAGCATTTT

J: TRBJ2-3
V: TRBV7-3
size: many
D: TRBD2
CDR3: CASSLYTPGGTDTQYF
DNA: TGTGCCAGCAGCTTATATACACCGGGAGGGACAGATACGCAGTATTTT

J: TRBJ2-7
V: TRBV6-2/TRBV6-3
size: NA
D: TRBD2
CDR3: CSISWTSGSSYEQYF
DNA: TGTTCCATCAGCTGGACTAGCGGGAGCTCCTACGAGCAGTACTTC

J: TRBJ2-3
V: TRBV6-1
size: many
D: NA
CDR3: CATKITQSTDTQYF
DNA: TGTGCCACCAAAATCACCCAGAGCACAGATACGCAGTATTTT

J: TRBJ2-7
V: TRBV29-1
size: NA
D: NA
CDR3: CSVGASRGYEQYF
DNA: TGCAGCGTTGGGGCTAGTAGAGGGTACGAGCAGTACTTC

J: TRBJ1-2
V: TRBV7-9
size: many
D: NA
CDR3: CASSSELNYGYTF
DNA: TGTGCCAGCAGCTCCGAACTAAACTATGGCTACACCTTC

J: TRBJ2-1
V: TRBV5-1
size: many
D: TRBD2
CDR3: CASSLAAGGPYNEQFF
DNA: TGCGCCAGCAGCTTGGCGGCGGGGGGGCCCTACAATGAGCAGTTCTTC

J: TRBJ1-2
V: TRBV25-1
size: many
D: NA
CDR3: CASSEWGYYGYTF
DNA: TGTGCCAGCAGTGAATGGGGATACTATGGCTACACCTTC

J: TRBJ2-4
V: TRBV6-5
size: many
D: NA
CDR3: CASAPSDSKNIQYF
DNA: TGTGCCAGCGCCCCTTCGGACAGCAAAAACATTCAGTACTTC

J: TRBJ1-2
V: TRBV18
size: few
D: NA
CDR3: CASSPTGDYGYTF
DNA: TGTGCCAGCTCGCCTACGGGTGACTATGGCTACACCTTC

J: TRBJ2-3
V: TRBV11-1
size: NA
D: NA
CDR3: CASSALGRNTDTQYF
DNA: TGTGCCAGCAGCGCTTTGGGTCGAAACACAGATACGCAGTATTTT

J: TRBJ1-4
V: TRBV4-3
size: many
D: NA
CDR3: CASSPQGKRDEKLFF
DNA: TGCGCCAGCAGCCCTCAGGGGAAGAGGGATGAAAAACTGTTTTTT

J: TRBJ2-5
V: TRBV6-2/TRBV6-3
size: many
D: TRBD2
CDR3: CASSYQLAGDQETQYF
DNA: TGTGCCAGCAGTTATCAACTAGCGGGGGACCAAGAGACCCAGTACTTC

J: TRBJ1-1
V: TRBV27
size: many
D: NA
CDR3: CASSLRAGNTEAFF
DNA: TGTGCCAGCAGTTTGCGGGCGGGGAACACTGAAGCTTTCTTT

J: TRBJ1-5
V: TRBV28
size: many
D: NA
CDR3: CASSLMGGTHGNQPQHF
DNA: TGTGCCAGCAGTTTAATGGGGGGGACCCACGGCAATCAGCCCCAGCATTTT

J: TRBJ2-7
V: TRBV7-2
size: many
D: NA
CDR3: CASSFDRAGYNEQYF
DNA: TGTGCCAGCAGCTTCGATCGGGCAGGTTATAACGAGCAGTACTTC

J: TRBJ2-1
V: TRBV7-6
size: NA
D: NA
CDR3: CASSLVSVPFEQFF
DNA: TGTGCCAGCAGCTTAGTCTCCGTTCCCTTTGAGCAGTTCTTC

J: TRBJ2-5
V: TRBV7-9
size: many
D: TRBD2
CDR3: CASSFYLAGGQETQYF
DNA: TGTGCCAGCAGCTTTTATCTAGCGGGGGGCCAAGAGACCCAGTACTTC

J: TRBJ2-7
V: TRBV29-1
size: many
D: TRBD2
CDR3: CSVRSGGGEQYF
DNA: TGCAGCGTTAGATCGGGGGGGGGCGAGCAGTACTTC

J: TRBJ1-6
V: TRBV19
size: many
D: NA
CDR3: CASKRTNSPLHF
DNA: TGTGCCAGTAAGAGGACGAATTCACCCCTCCACTTT

J: TRBJ2-5
V: TRBV9
size: many
D: NA
CDR3: CASSVGGGSQETQYF
DNA: TGTGCCAGCAGCGTAGGTGGGGGGAGCCAAGAGACCCAGTACTTC

J: TRBJ2-3
V: TRBV28
size: many
D: TRBD2
CDR3: CASKVSGRSTDTQYF
DNA: TGTGCCAGCAAGGTTAGCGGGAGGTCCACAGATACGCAGTATTTT

J: TRBJ2-7
V: TRBV7-8
size: many
D: NA
CDR3: CASSLGGNGGQYF
DNA: TGTGCCAGCAGCTTAGGAGGGAATGGCGGGCAGTACTTC

J: TRBJ2-3
V: TRBV5-1
size: many
D: TRBD1
CDR3: CASSWPGQPTDTQYF
DNA: TGCGCCAGCAGCTGGCCGGGACAGCCGACAGATACGCAGTATTTT

J: TRBJ2-7
V: TRBV24-1
size: many
D: TRBD1
CDR3: CATSRDRGLEQYF
DNA: TGTGCCACCAGTCGGGACAGGGGGCTTGAGCAGTACTTC

J: TRBJ2-3
V: TRBV5-1
size: many
D: NA
CDR3: CASSLASLPTDTQYF
DNA: TGCGCCAGCAGCTTGGCCTCTCTTCCGACAGATACGCAGTATTTT

J: TRBJ2-3
V: TRBV5-1
size: many
D: TRBD2
CDR3: CASSLGPAGMTDTQYF
DNA: TGCGCCAGCAGCTTGGGCCCAGCGGGAATGACAGATACGCAGTATTTT

J: TRBJ2-1
V: TRBV29-1
size: many
D: TRBD1
CDR3: CSVETVWGQGNNEQFF
DNA: TGCAGCGTTGAAACGGTTTGGGGACAGGGTAACAATGAGCAGTTCTTC

J: TRBJ1-6
V: TRBV20-1
size: many
D: NA
CDR3: CSARTDDTNSPLHF
DNA: TGCAGTGCTAGAACAGATGATACCAATTCACCCCTCCACTTT

J: TRBJ1-2
V: TRBV5-1
size: many
D: NA
CDR3: CASSTQGGDSYGYTF
DNA: TGCGCCAGCAGCACACAGGGCGGTGACTCCTATGGCTACACCTTC

J: TRBJ2-1
V: TRBV5-1
size: many
D: TRBD1
CDR3: CASSSPGQGINEQFF
DNA: TGCGCCAGCAGCTCGCCGGGACAGGGGATCAATGAGCAGTTCTTC

J: TRBJ2-7
V: TRBV3-1
size: many
D: NA
CDR3: CASSQDPAYEQYF
DNA: TGTGCCAGCAGCCAAGATCCGGCCTACGAGCAGTACTTC

J: TRBJ2-5
V: TRBV5-1
size: many
D: NA
CDR3: CASSLSSPLETQYF
DNA: TGCGCCAGCAGCTTGTCCAGTCCCTTAGAGACCCAGTACTTC

J: TRBJ1-2
V: TRBV20-1
size: many
D: TRBD1
CDR3: CSARPTGLQGYTF
DNA: TGCAGTGCTAGACCGACAGGGCTACAAGGCTACACCTTC

J: TRBJ2-1
V: TRBV29-1
size: many
D: TRBD1
CDR3: CSVEDLQGASYNEQFF
DNA: TGCAGCGTTGAAGATCTCCAGGGGGCATCCTACAATGAGCAGTTCTTC

J: TRBJ2-1
V: TRBV7-9
size: many
D: TRBD2
CDR3: CASSTSGDRYNEQFF
DNA: TGTGCCAGCTCGACTAGCGGGGACAGATACAATGAGCAGTTCTTC

J: TRBJ2-7
V: TRBV28
size: many
D: NA
CDR3: CASSFYASSSYEQYF
DNA: TGTGCCAGCAGTTTTTACGCATCCTCCTCCTACGAGCAGTACTTC

J: TRBJ1-2
V: TRBV3-1
size: many
D: NA
CDR3: CASSQDVGAYGYTF
DNA: TGTGCCAGCAGCCAAGATGTGGGGGCCTATGGCTACACCTTC

J: TRBJ1-6
V: TRBV5-1
size: many
D: TRBD1
CDR3: CASADRGNSPLHF
DNA: TGCGCCTCCGCAGACAGGGGGAATTCACCCCTCCACTTT